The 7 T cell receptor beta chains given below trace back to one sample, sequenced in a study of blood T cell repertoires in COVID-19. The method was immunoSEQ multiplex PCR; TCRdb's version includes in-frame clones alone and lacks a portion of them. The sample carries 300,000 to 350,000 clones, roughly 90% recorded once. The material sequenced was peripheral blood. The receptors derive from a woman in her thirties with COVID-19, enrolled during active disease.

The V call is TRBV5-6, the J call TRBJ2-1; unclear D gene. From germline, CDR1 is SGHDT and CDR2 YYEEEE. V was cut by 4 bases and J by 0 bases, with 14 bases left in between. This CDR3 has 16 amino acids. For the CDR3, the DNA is TGTGCCAGCAGCATGCCCCGGAGCAGCTCCTACAATGAGCAGTTCTTC. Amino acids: CASSMPRSSSYNEQFF.

This chain's CDR3 is CAWALSMPGDNSPLHF. The CDR3 bases are TGTGCCTGGGCCCTCAGTATGCCTGGAGATAATTCACCCCTCCACTTT. The chain couples TRBV30 to TRBJ1-6; D ambiguous. CDR1 and CDR2 (germline): GTSNPN, SVGIG (reference sequence). V was trimmed by 5 bases and J by 5 bases, leaving 19 bases between them. The length of the CDR3 is 16 residues.

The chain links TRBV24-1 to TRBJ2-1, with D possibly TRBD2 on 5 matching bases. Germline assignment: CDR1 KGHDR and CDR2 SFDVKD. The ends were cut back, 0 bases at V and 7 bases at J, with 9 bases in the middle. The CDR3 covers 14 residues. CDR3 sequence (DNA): TGTGCCACCAGTGATTTGAGAGGGCGGAATGAGCAGTTCTTC. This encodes CATSDLRGRNEQFF.

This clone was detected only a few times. The CDR3 sequence: CAWSDRWGPEAFF. DNA for the CDR3: TGTGCCTGGAGTGACAGGTGGGGGCCTGAAGCTTTCTTT. The chain couples TRBV30 to TRBJ1-1, with D possibly TRBD1 on 6 matching bases. The CDR3 sequence is 13 residues long. The germline V gene encodes CDR1 GTSNPN and CDR2 SVGIG (reference sequence). Trimming took off 1 base at V and 6 bases at J, with 12 bases between the two ends. The full variable domain, its missing parts supplied by reference TRBV30 and TRBJ1-1, is SQTIHQWPATLVQPVGSPLSLECTVEGTSNPNLYWYRQAAGRGLQLLFYSVGIGQISSEVPQNLSASRPQDRQFILSSKKLLLSDSGFYLCAWSDRWGPEAFFGQGTRLTVV.

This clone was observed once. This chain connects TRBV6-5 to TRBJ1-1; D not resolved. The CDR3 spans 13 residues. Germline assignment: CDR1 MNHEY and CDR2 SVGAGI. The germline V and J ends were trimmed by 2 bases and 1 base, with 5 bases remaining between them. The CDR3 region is CASSYLPNTEAFF. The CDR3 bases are TGTGCCAGCAGTTACCTCCCGAACACTGAAGCTTTCTTT.

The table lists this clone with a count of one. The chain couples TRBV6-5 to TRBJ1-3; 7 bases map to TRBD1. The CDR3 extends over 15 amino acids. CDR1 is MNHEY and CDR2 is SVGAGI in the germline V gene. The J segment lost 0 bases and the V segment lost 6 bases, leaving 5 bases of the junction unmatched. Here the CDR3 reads CASRTDRTSGNTIYF. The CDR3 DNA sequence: TGTGCCAGCAGAACGGACAGGACCTCTGGAAACACCATATATTTT.

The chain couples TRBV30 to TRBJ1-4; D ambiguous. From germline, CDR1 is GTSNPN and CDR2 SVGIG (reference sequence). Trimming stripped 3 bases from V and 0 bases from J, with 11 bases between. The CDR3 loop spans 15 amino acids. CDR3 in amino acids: CAWRFQAATNEKLFF. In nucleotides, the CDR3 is TGTGCCTGGAGGTTCCAGGCTGCAACTAATGAAAAACTGTTTTTT. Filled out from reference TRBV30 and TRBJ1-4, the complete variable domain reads SQTIHQWPATLVQPVGSPLSLECTVEGTSNPNLYWYRQAAGRGLQLLFYSVGIGQISSEVPQNLSASRPQDRQFILSSKKLLLSDSGFYLCAWRFQAATNEKLFFGSGTQLSVL.